Listed below are T cell receptor beta chains from one sample, sequenced in a study of T-cell memory formation after mild COVID-19. TCRdb ran MiXCR on the 5' RACE reads and lists one entry per CDR3 protein. The table includes 200,000 to 300,000 distinct CDR3 sequences, less than 20% detected once. Sequenced material: PBMCs or a T cell subset sorted from them (not recorded which). These receptor sequences come from an adult woman who had mild COVID-19 (a few samples of this study predate the infection). Cell type and time point are not known. Each CDR3 is given with its conserved first and last residue. D genes are given only for firm matches. Clone size is not always given. Where it is, it says once, few, many or a class for expanded clones.

D	J	size	V	CDR3	DNA
-	TRBJ2-2	-	TRBV11-2	CASSPRLGGRTGELFF	TGTGCCAGCAGCCCGCGCCTGGGGGGAAGGACCGGGGAGCTGTTTTTT
TRBD1	TRBJ1-4	-	TRBV18	CASSPSPGTELFF	TGTGCCAGCTCACCTTCTCCGGGGACAGAACTGTTTTTT
TRBD1	TRBJ2-1	-	TRBV18	CASSSKGGQGKYNEQFF	TGTGCCAGCTCATCTAAGGGAGGACAGGGAAAGTACAATGAGCAGTTCTTC
-	TRBJ1-2	few	TRBV6-2/TRBV6-3	CASSWDYYGYTF	TGTGCCAGCAGTTGGGATTACTATGGCTACACCTTC
-	TRBJ2-7	few	TRBV6-2/TRBV6-3	CASSHSHEQYF	TGTGCCAGCAGTCACTCACACGAGCAGTACTTC
-	TRBJ1-4	-	TRBV20-1	CSATGTTNEKLFF	TGCAGTGCGACCGGGACAACTAATGAAAAACTGTTTTTT
-	TRBJ1-4	-	TRBV7-8	CASREFISDEKLFF	TGTGCCAGCCGGGAATTCATTTCGGATGAAAAACTGTTTTTT
-	TRBJ2-5	-	TRBV9	CASSVGGGQETQYF	TGTGCCAGCAGCGTAGGAGGGGGTCAAGAGACCCAGTACTTC
-	TRBJ2-3	-	TRBV6-1	CASSEAPADTQYF	TGTGCCAGCAGTGAAGCCCCCGCAGATACGCAGTATTTT
-	TRBJ2-3	-	TRBV3-1	CASSQDRPDTQYF	TGTGCCAGCAGCCAAGATCGTCCAGATACGCAGTATTTT
TRBD1	TRBJ1-2	many	TRBV5-1	CASSLEAQGALYGYTF	TGCGCCAGCAGCTTGGAGGCACAGGGGGCTCTCTATGGCTACACCTTC
-	TRBJ1-1	-	TRBV5-6	CASSLMGEAFF	TGTGCCAGCAGCTTGATGGGTGAAGCTTTCTTT
-	TRBJ2-1	few	TRBV7-3	CASSLSGKSNEQFF	TGTGCCAGCAGCCTCTCGGGAAAGTCCAATGAGCAGTTCTTC
-	TRBJ2-5	-	TRBV27	CASSQGRGLETQYF	TGTGCCAGCAGTCAGGGGCGGGGTTTGGAGACCCAGTACTTC
-	TRBJ2-5	-	TRBV25-1	CASRKLGAQETQYF	TGTGCCAGCAGGAAACTCGGGGCCCAAGAGACCCAGTACTTC
-	TRBJ2-5	few	TRBV5-1	CASTTGLGTSLETQYF	TGCGCCAGCACCACTGGCCTCGGGACGAGTCTAGAGACCCAGTACTTC
-	TRBJ1-1	-	TRBV7-9	CASSWGQGTFF	-
-	TRBJ1-5	few	TRBV2	CASSEGRAGNQPQHF	TGTGCCAGCAGTGAGGGCAGGGCGGGCAATCAGCCCCAGCATTTT
TRBD1	TRBJ2-6	many	TRBV4-1	CASSLTGTGLSGANVLTF	TGCGCCAGCAGCCTCACCGGGACAGGCCTCTCTGGGGCCAACGTCCTGACTTTC
-	TRBJ1-1	-	TRBV10-3	CAISADPNTEAFF	TGTGCCATCAGTGCGGACCCGAACACTGAAGCTTTCTTT
-	TRBJ1-2	-	TRBV30	CAWSPPLLWNYGYTF	TGTGCCTGGAGTCCCCCCCTGTTGTGGAACTATGGCTACACCTTC
-	TRBJ1-2	-	TRBV2	CASNLLAGTNYGYTF	TGTGCCAGCAATCTCCTGGCAGGGACTAACTATGGCTACACCTTC
TRBD2	TRBJ2-1	few	TRBV5-1	CASSLAGESGGLNEQFF	TGCGCCAGCAGCTTGGCCGGCGAAAGCGGGGGTCTCAATGAGCAGTTCTTC
-	TRBJ2-1	medium-sized	TRBV29-1	CSVEAFTLGQFF	TGCAGCGTTGAAGCCTTTACCCTGGGGCAGTTCTTC
-	TRBJ2-3	-	TRBV24-1	CATSDTDSVGSTDTQYF	TGTGCCACCAGTGATACCGACAGTGTAGGGAGCACAGATACGCAGTATTTT
TRBD2	TRBJ2-5	-	TRBV27	CASSALGLAGKRETQYF	TGTGCCAGCAGTGCCTTGGGGCTAGCGGGGAAAAGAGAGACCCAGTACTTC
TRBD1	TRBJ1-2	few	TRBV7-9	CASSLFTGGGYTF	TGTGCCAGCAGCTTATTTACAGGGGGTGGCTACACCTTC
TRBD1	TRBJ2-7	few	TRBV10-3	CAIKGGIVDEQYF	TGTGCCATCAAAGGGGGCATAGTGGACGAGCAGTACTTC
TRBD2	TRBJ2-1	-	TRBV4-1	CASSQGRGGLNEQFF	TGCGCCAGCAGCCAAGGGCGGGGGGGCCTCAATGAGCAGTTCTTC
TRBD1	TRBJ1-2	few	TRBV5-1	CASTGQGNYGYTF	TGCGCCAGCACGGGACAGGGGAACTATGGCTACACCTTC
-	TRBJ2-3	-	TRBV4-2	CASSQDPGFPTDTQYF	TGTGCCAGCAGCCAAGATCCCGGGTTCCCCACAGATACGCAGTATTTT
-	TRBJ2-4	-	TRBV3-1	CASSHLGRGNKNIQYF	TGTGCCAGCAGCCATCTTGGGAGGGGGAACAAAAACATTCAGTACTTC
TRBD1	TRBJ2-3	few	TRBV24-1	CATSEGTGGRSYTDTQYF	TGTGCCACCAGTGAAGGGACAGGGGGCCGATCCTACACAGATACGCAGTATTTT
-	TRBJ1-1	few	TRBV30	CACPRTPGNTEAFF	TGTGCCTGTCCGAGGACGCCAGGGAACACTGAAGCTTTCTTT
TRBD2	TRBJ2-3	-	TRBV7-3	CASSWGGGTDTQYF	TGTGCCAGCAGCTGGGGAGGGGGCACAGATACGCAGTATTTT
TRBD1	TRBJ1-6	-	TRBV4-1	CASSQGTGRGSPLHF	TGCGCCAGCAGCCAAGGGACAGGGAGGGGTTCACCCCTCCACTTT
-	TRBJ2-2	few	TRBV12-3/TRBV12-4	CASSLRVLGELFF	TGTGCCAGCAGTCTGCGGGTATTAGGGGAGCTGTTTTTT